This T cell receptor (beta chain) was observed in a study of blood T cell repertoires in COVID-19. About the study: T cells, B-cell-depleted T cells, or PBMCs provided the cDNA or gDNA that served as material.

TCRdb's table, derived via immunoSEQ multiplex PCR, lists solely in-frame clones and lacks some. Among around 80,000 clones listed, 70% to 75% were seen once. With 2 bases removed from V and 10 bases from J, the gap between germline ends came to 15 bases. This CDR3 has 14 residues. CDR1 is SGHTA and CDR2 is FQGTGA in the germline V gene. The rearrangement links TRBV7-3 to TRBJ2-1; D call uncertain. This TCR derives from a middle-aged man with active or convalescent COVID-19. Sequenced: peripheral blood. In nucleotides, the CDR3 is TGTGCCAGCAGCTTATCGGCAGGTCCACTCGAGCAGTTCTTC. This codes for CASSLSAGPLEQFF.